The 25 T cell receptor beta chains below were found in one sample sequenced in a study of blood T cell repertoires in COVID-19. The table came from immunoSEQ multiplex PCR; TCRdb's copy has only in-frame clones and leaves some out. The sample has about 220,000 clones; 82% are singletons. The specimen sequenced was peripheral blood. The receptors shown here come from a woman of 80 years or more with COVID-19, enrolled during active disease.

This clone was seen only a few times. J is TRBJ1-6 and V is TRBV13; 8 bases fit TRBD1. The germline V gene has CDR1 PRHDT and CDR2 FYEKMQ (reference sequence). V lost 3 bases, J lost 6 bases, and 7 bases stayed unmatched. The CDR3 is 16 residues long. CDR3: CASSLGTGRPNSPLHF. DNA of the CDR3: TGTGCCAGCAGCTTGGGGACAGGACGGCCTAATTCACCCCTCCACTTT.

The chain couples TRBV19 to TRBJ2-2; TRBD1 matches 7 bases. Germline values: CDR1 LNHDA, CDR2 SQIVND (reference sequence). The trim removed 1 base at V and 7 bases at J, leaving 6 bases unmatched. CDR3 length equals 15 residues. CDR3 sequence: CASSIGRQGIGELFF. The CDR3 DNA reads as TGTGCCAGTAGTATAGGGCGACAGGGAATCGGGGAGCTGTTTTTT.

CDR3 amino acids: CASTGQGTITEAFF. The CDR3 region has the DNA TGTGCCAGCACCGGACAGGGTACAATCACTGAAGCTTTCTTT. The chain carries TRBV6-6 and TRBJ1-1; 8 bases align to TRBD1. This CDR3 is built from 14 residues. Per germline, CDR1 MNHNY and CDR2 SVGAGI (reference sequence). The V and J ends lost 7 bases and 4 bases, in that order; junction bases with no gene match: 8.

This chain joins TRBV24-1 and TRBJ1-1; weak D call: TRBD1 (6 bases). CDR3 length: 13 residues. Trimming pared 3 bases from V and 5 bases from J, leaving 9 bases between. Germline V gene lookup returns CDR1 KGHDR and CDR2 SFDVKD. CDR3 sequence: CATSDPRGTEAFF. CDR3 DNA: TGTGCCACCAGTGATCCCAGGGGTACTGAAGCTTTCTTT.

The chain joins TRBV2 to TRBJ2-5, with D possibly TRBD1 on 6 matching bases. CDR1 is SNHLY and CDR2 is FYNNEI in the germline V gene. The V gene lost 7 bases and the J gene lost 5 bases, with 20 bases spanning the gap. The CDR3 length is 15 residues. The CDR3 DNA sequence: TGTGCCAGCATTACCCTCCAGGGGTACGGGGAGACCCAGTACTTC. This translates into CASITLQGYGETQYF.

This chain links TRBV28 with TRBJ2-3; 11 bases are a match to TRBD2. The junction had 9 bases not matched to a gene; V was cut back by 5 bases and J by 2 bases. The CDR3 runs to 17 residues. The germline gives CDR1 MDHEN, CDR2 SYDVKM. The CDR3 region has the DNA TGTGCCAGCAGTACTTATAGCGGGAGGGGGGACACAGATACGCAGTATTTT. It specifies CASSTYSGRGDTDTQYF.

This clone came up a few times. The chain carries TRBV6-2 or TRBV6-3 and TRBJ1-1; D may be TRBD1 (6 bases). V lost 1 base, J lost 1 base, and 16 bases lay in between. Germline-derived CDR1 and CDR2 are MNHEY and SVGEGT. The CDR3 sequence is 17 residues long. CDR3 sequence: CASSYYFGGRTNTEAFF. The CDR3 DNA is TGTGCCAGCAGTTACTATTTCGGGGGGCGGACGAACACTGAAGCTTTCTTT.

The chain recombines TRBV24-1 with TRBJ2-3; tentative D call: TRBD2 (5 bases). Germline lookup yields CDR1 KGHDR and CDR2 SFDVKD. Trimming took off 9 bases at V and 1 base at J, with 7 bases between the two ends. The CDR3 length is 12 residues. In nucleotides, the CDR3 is TGTGCCACCGCGCGGGGCACAGATACGCAGTATTTT. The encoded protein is CATARGTDTQYF.

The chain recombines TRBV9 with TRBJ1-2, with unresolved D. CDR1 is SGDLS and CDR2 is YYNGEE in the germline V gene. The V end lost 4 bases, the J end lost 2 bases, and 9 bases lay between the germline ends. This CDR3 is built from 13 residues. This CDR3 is CASSLDLNYGYTF. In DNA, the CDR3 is TGTGCCAGCAGCCTCGACTTAAACTATGGCTACACCTTC. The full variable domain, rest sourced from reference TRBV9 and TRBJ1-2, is DSGVTQTPKHLITATGQRVTLRCSPRSGDLSVYWYQQSLDQGLQFLIQYYNGEERAKGNILERFSAQQFPDLHSELNLSSLELGDSALYFCASSLDLNYGYTFGSGTRLTVV.

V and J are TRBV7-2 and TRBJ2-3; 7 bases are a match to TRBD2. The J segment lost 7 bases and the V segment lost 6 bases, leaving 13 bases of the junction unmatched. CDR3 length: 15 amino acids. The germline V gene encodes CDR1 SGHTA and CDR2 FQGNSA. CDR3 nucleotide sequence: TGTGCCAGCAGGCCCGGGGGGACCGGCGGGAATACGCAGTATTTT. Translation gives CASRPGGTGGNTQYF.

CDR3: CASSLEGTSGINEQFF. CDR3 nucleotides: TGTGCCAGCAGCTTAGAAGGGACTAGCGGGATCAATGAGCAGTTCTTC. The chain uses TRBV7-3 and TRBJ2-1; TRBD2 aligns across 13 bases. This CDR3 region has 16 residues. V shed 2 bases and J 6 bases; nucleotides not matched to a gene: 4. Germline CDR1 SGHTA, CDR2 FQGTGA.

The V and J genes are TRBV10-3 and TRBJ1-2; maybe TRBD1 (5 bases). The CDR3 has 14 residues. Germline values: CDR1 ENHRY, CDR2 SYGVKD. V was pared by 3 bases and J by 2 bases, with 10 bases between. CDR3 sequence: CAISDRVINYGYTF. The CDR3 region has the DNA TGTGCCATCAGTGACAGGGTAATAAACTATGGCTACACCTTC.

The CDR3 here is CAWSERTQQPQHF. In DNA, the CDR3 is TGTGCCTGGAGTGAACGAACCCAGCAGCCCCAGCATTTT. The chain combines TRBV30 with TRBJ1-5; no clear D gene. Trimming removed 1 base at V and 7 bases at J, with 11 bases between. Germline CDR1 reads GTSNPN; CDR2 reads SVGIG (reference sequence). The CDR3 extends over 13 amino acids.

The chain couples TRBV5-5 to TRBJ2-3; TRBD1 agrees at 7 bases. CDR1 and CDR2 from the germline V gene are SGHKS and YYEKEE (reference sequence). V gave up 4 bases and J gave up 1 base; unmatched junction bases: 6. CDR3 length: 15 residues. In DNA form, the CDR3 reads TGTGCCAGCAGCAGAACCGACAGGGGCACAGATACGCAGTATTTT. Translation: CASSRTDRGTDTQYF.

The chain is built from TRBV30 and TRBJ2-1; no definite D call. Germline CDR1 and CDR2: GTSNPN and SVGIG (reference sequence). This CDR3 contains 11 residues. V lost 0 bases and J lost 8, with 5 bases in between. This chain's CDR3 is CAWSVRDEQFF. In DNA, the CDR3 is TGTGCCTGGAGTGTACGGGATGAGCAGTTCTTC.

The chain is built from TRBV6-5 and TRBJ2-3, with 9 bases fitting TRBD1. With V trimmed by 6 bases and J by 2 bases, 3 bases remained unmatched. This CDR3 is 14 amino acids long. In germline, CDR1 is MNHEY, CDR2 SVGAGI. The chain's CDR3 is CASSGQGITDTQYF. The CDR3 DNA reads TGTGCCAGCAGCGGACAGGGGATCACAGATACGCAGTATTTT.

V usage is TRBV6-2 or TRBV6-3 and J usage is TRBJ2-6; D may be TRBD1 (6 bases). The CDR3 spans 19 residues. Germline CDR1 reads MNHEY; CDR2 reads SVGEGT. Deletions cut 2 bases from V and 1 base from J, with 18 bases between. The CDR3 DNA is TGTGCCAGCAGTTACCCACTCGACAGGATGGTTTCTGGGGCCAACGTCCTGACTTTC. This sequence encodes CASSYPLDRMVSGANVLTF.

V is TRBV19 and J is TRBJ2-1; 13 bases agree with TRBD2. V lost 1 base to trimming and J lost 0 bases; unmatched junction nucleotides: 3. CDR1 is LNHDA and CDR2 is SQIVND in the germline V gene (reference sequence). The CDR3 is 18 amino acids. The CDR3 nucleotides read TGTGCCAGTAGTATAGGGACTAGCGGGAGCCCCTCCTACAATGAGCAGTTCTTC. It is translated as CASSIGTSGSPSYNEQFF.

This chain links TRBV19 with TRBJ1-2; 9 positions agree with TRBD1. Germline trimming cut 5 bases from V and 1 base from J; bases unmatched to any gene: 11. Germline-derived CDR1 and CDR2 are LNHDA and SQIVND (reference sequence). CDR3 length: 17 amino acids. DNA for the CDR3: TGTGCCAGTAGTCCCCACCGGGACAGGGTGCATAACTATGGCTACACCTTC. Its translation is CASSPHRDRVHNYGYTF.

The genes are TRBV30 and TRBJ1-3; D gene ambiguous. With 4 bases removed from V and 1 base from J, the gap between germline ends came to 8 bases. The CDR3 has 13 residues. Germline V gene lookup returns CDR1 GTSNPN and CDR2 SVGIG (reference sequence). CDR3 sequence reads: CAWTVLSGNTIYF. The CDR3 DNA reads TGTGCCTGGACGGTGTTATCTGGAAACACCATATATTTT.

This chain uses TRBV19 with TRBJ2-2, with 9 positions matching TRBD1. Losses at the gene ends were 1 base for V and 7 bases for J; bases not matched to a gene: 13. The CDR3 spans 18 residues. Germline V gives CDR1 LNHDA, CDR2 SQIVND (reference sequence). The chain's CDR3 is CASSIARPWDRAGGELFF. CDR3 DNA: TGTGCCAGTAGTATAGCCCGTCCGTGGGACAGGGCTGGCGGGGAGCTGTTTTTT.

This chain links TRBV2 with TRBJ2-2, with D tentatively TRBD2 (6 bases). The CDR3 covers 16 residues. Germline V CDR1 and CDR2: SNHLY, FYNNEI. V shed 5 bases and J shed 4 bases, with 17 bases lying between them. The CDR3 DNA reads TGTGCCAGCAGTCTCGGAGGGAGACACAGCACCGGGGAGCTGTTTTTT. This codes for CASSLGGRHSTGELFF.

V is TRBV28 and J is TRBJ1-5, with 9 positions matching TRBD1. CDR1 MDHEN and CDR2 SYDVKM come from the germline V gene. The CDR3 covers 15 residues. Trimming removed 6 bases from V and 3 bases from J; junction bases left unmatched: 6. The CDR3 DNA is TGTGCCAGCAGACAATGGGACAGGGACAATCAGCCCCAGCATTTT. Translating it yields CASRQWDRDNQPQHF. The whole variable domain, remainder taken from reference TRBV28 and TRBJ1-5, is DVKVTQSSRYLVKRTGEKVFLECVQDMDHENMFWYRQDPGLGLRLIYFSYDVKMKEKGDIPEGYSVSREKKERFSLILESASTNQTSMYLCASRQWDRDNQPQHFGDGTRLSIL.

CDR3 nucleotide sequence: TGTGCCAGGCCCTGCAGTCGCTATGGCTACACCTTC. It is translated as CARPCSRYGYTF. This chain connects TRBV19 to TRBJ1-2; unclear D gene. The CDR3 runs 12 residues. Deletions cut 9 bases from V and 4 bases from J, with 12 bases between. Germline-derived CDR1 and CDR2 are LNHDA and SQIVND (reference sequence).

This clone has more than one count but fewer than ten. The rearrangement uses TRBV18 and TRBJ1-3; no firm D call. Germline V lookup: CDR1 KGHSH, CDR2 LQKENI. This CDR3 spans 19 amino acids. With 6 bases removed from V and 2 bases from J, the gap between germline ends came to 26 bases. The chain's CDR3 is CASSRERTGALFTGNTIYF. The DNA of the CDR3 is TGTGCCAGCTCCCGCGAAAGGACGGGAGCGCTCTTCACTGGAAACACCATATATTTT.